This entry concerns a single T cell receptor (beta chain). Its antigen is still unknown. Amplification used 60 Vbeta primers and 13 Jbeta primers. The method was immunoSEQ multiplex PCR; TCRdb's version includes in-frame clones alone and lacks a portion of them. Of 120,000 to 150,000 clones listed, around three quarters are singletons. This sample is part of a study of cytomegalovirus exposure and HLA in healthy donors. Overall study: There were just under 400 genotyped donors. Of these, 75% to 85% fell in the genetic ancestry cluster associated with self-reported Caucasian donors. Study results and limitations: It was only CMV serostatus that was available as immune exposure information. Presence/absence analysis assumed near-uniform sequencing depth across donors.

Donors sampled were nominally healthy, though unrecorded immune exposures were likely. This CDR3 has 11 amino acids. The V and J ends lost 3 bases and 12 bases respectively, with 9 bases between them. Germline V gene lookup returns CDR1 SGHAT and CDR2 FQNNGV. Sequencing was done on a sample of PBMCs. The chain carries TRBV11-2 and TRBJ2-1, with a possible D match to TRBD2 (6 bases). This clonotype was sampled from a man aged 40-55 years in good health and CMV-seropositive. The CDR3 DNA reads TGTGCCAGCAGCTTGGGGACTCGGCAGTTCTTC. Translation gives CASSLGTRQFF.